This record covers a single T cell receptor (beta chain). The clone's antigen remains unknown. Nothing much larger sits one base from this clone, and base qualities are not available. This specimen comes from a study of memory CD4+ T cells and cytomegalovirus serostatus (dated by TCRdb to between 2018 and 2021). Study-level background: The cohort comprised roughly 35 healthy Belgian adults, 9 CMV seropositive and about 25 CMV seronegative. To replicate a published TCR-based CMV serostatus classifier, the study sequenced CD4+ memory TCRbeta repertoires from a Belgian cohort whose cytomegalovirus serostatus was known.

Findings and caveats that apply to the study as a whole: Of 164 previously reported CMV-associated TCRbeta sequences, approximately 70 appeared in the CD4+ memory repertoires, each in one to five individuals. Results were interpreted as suggesting that the CMV-associated TCR signature is largely present in the CD4+ memory repertoire. The original-framework classifier achieved a median bootstrapped AUC of approximately 0.95 with a 95% CI of 0.76-1.00 on the Belgian cohort. Only CD4+CD45RO+ memory cells were sequenced, in contrast to the original study, in which naive and memory CD4+ and CD8+ populations were covered. For predicting CMV serostatus, the median bootstrapped AUC was 0.95 using the original framework and roughly 0.92 using a US-trained random forest.

The CDR3, from cysteine to phenylalanine, totals 15 residues. The kept DNA is CDR3 alone, 45 bases in frame from the first base. The germline V gene yields MNHNS for CDR1 and SASEGT for CDR2. V lost 7 bases and J lost 3 bases, and the count of bases not matched to a germline gene is 12. The Quick-DNA Microprep Kit was used to extract genomic DNA from the sorted cells. Amplification of TCRbeta DNA was done with the immunoSEQ hsTCRbeta kit, following the protocol from the manufacturer. TCRbeta libraries were sequenced on an Illumina MiSeq instrument. The study's own analysis went as follows. Following removal of out-of-frame sequences, 2 million to 2.5 million distinct TCRbeta sequences were retained, with an average of about 70,000 per individual. Each individual was scored according to the count of roughly 170 previously reported CMV-associated TCRbeta sequences and the total productive distinct TCRbeta count. A beta-binomial model was reimplemented in Python, and scikit-learn random forests with default parameters were trained on data from the US cohort. Classifier performance on the Belgian cohort was summarized as median AUC with percentile confidence intervals over 10,000 bootstrap iterations. This immuneACCESS table, as held by TCRdb, lists in-frame sequences with V and J called but not all clones. Of the missing ones, under half trace to an unresolved V gene in checked studies; the others have no known cause. V, J and clone size derive from that table, while D and trimming were established from the DNA sequence. The sample has tens of thousands of clones on record, around four fifths of them singletons. Together, the top ten hold 0.5% to 0.8% of the sample.

A FACSAria II was used to sort memory CD4+ T cells, defined as single viable CD3+CD4+CD8-CD45RO+ cells. CMV serostatus was determined with a Roche Elecsys assay detecting serum IgG against CMV pp150, pp28, p38 and p52. Once the samples were thawed, total CD4+ T cells were enriched through positive selection using CD4 magnetic microbeads. The samples came from a separate study whose specific focus was interrogating the CD4+ T cell memory repertoire. Peripheral blood mononuclear cells were isolated and cryopreserved following standard operating procedures; serum was stored at -80 °C. The staining used CD3-PerCP (BW264/56), CD4-APC (RPA-T4), CD45RO-PE (UCHT1) and CD8-Pacific Orange (3B5) antibodies, and Sytox blue was used to exclude non-viable cells.

The chain is made from TRBV6-1 and TRBJ2-7, with 7 central nucleotides matching TRBD2. This clonotype originated in an adult in good health and CMV-seronegative. Some clones in this sample may be carry-over from other donors' samples. Sequencing was done on a sample of memory CD4+ T cells from blood. The bases read TGTGCCAGCACCAGAACAAGAGCGGGGTACTACGAGCAGTACTTC. It specifies CASTRTRAGYYEQYF.